Listed here are 28 T cell receptor beta chains from one sample, sequenced in a study of CD8+CD57+ T cells in acquired aplastic anemia. CDR3 and TCR beta VDJ profiling relied on a genomic DNA template. TCRdb fed the reads into MiXCR, producing one record per CDR3 protein. The sample has about 68,000 distinct CDR3 sequences; around half are singletons. Sequenced: sorted CD4+, CD8+, or CD8+CD57+ T cells (not recorded which) from PBMCs. These receptors were taken from a human donor in good health, serving as a control.

V gene TRBV2 combines with J gene TRBJ1-6; tentative D call: TRBD1 (6 bases). The V gene's germline CDR1 is SNHLY and CDR2 FYNNEI. This CDR3 has 15 residues. V gave up 3 bases and J gave up 8 bases, with 14 bases separating them. The CDR3 here is CASSEATGLDSPLHF. CDR3 DNA: TGTGCCAGCAGTGAGGCCACAGGGTTGGATTCACCCCTCCACTTT.

This chain uses TRBV5-6 with TRBJ1-2, with D possibly being TRBD1 (5 bases). CDR1 and CDR2 from the germline V gene are SGHDT and YYEEEE. There are 13 residues in the CDR3. The V end lost 0 bases, the J end lost 6 bases, and 9 bases lay between the germline ends. CDR3 sequence (DNA): TGTGCCAGCAGCTTGGTCCCAGGGAATGGCTACACCTTC. This sequence encodes CASSLVPGNGYTF.

The chain is built from TRBV2 and TRBJ2-2; perhaps TRBD1 as D (6 bases). Trimming removed 4 bases from V and 2 bases from J, with 8 bases in between. Germline V gene sequence: CDR1 SNHLY, CDR2 FYNNEI. This CDR3 is built from 14 residues. CDR3 sequence: CASSGTANTGELFF. DNA for the CDR3: TGTGCCAGCAGTGGGACAGCCAACACCGGGGAGCTGTTTTTT.

This chain connects TRBV7-3 to TRBJ2-5, with D perhaps matching TRBD2 (5 bases). Germline CDR1 and CDR2: SGHTA and FQGTGA. V was trimmed by 4 bases and J by 5 bases, leaving 11 bases between them. This CDR3 comprises 13 residues. In nucleotides, the CDR3 is TGTGCCAGCAGCTCGACGGTAGCGGAGACCCAGTACTTC. Its protein product is CASSSTVAETQYF.

This clonotype was picked up many times. The J gene is TRBJ2-7, the V gene TRBV4-1, with TRBD1 matching over 8 bases. V was clipped by 1 base and J by 5 bases; unmatched bases: 13. Looked up from germline, CDR1 is MGHRA and CDR2 is YSYEKL. The CDR3 contains 17 residues. The CDR3 DNA sequence: TGCGCCAGCAGCCAAGTCCAGCTGGGGCAGGGGGCGCACGAGCAGTACTTC. It codes for CASSQVQLGQGAHEQYF.

This clonotype was seen at least ten times. The chain couples TRBV30 to TRBJ2-5, with D uncertain. There are 13 residues in the CDR3. V gave up 1 base and J gave up 5 bases, with 11 bases separating them. The germline gives CDR1 GTSNPN, CDR2 SVGIG (reference sequence). The CDR3 reads CAWSGWKEETQYF. Here the CDR3 DNA reads TGTGCCTGGAGTGGATGGAAGGAGGAGACCCAGTACTTC.

This clonotype was detected many times. The rearrangement uses TRBV6-4 and TRBJ2-1; 9 positions agree with TRBD2. The CDR3 spans 16 residues. V shed 0 bases, J shed 6 bases, and the junction held 6 bases outside the gene matches. Germline CDR1 reads MRHNA; CDR2 reads SNTAGT. DNA of the CDR3: TGTGCCAGCAGTGACTCGCGGGAAGCGGGAGGCAATGAGCAGTTCTTC. It specifies CASSDSREAGGNEQFF.

In this sample, this clonotype turned up many times. The chain links TRBV3-1 to TRBJ2-1, with 8 bases that match TRBD2. The CDR3 length is 15 residues. Germline lookup yields CDR1 LGHDT and CDR2 YNNKEL (reference sequence). Trimming removed 3 bases from V and 9 bases from J; junction bases left unmatched: 10. The CDR3 loop reads CASSHDPGGQGEQFF. The CDR3 bases are TGTGCCAGCAGCCATGATCCGGGGGGGCAGGGTGAGCAGTTCTTC.

This sequence joins TRBV15 and TRBJ2-1; D possibly matches TRBD1 or TRBD2 (5 bases each). Germline-derived CDR1 and CDR2 are LNHNV and YYDKDF (reference sequence). The CDR3 extends over 13 amino acids. Trimming took 4 bases from V and 7 from J, leaving 11 bases between them. CDR3 DNA sequence: TGTGCCACCAGCATAAGTGGGGGTAATGAGCAGTTCTTC. Its protein is CATSISGGNEQFF. Filled out from reference TRBV15 and TRBJ2-1, the complete variable domain reads DAMVIQNPRYQVTQFGKPVTLSCSQTLNHNVMYWYQQKSSQAPKLLFHYYDKDFNNEADTPDNFQSRRPNTSFCFLDIRSPGLGDTAMYLCATSISGGNEQFFGPGTRLTVL.

This clonotype was recorded many times. The CDR3 loop is CASSLVQGANEQYF. The CDR3 region has the DNA TGTGCCAGCAGCTTAGTGCAGGGGGCGAACGAGCAGTACTTC. This chain links TRBV11-2 with TRBJ2-7; 8 bases match TRBD1. CDR1 and CDR2 from the germline V gene are SGHAT and FQNNGV. The V and J ends lost 1 base and 5 bases, in that order; junction bases with no gene match: 4. The CDR3 spans 14 residues.

V gene TRBV7-9 combines with J gene TRBJ2-3, with D unclear. CDR3 length equals 11 residues. Trimming removed 5 bases from V and 5 bases from J, with 5 bases in between. Germline V gene lookup returns CDR1 SEHNR and CDR2 FQNEAQ (reference sequence). In DNA form, the CDR3 reads TGTGCCAGCAGCGGGATAGATACGCAGTATTTT. This gives the protein CASSGIDTQYF.

This clonotype was detected many times. The V call is TRBV4-2, the J call TRBJ1-6, with TRBD1 matching over 7 bases. The J segment lost 2 bases and the V segment lost 8 bases, leaving 15 bases of the junction unmatched. Germline V gene data show CDR1 as LGHNA and CDR2 as YNFKEQ. This CDR3 is 18 amino acids long. CDR3 coding DNA: TGTGCCAGCGCTTTTGAGGGGGCGGAAGGGCCCTATAATTCACCCCTCCACTTT. Translated: CASAFEGAEGPYNSPLHF.

This chain links TRBV9 with TRBJ1-1, with unresolved D. The germline V gene has CDR1 SGDLS and CDR2 YYNGEE. The CDR3 sequence is 13 residues long. Deletions cut 0 bases from V and 11 bases from J, with 14 bases between. CDR3 residues: CASSVESVGMAFF. CDR3 bases: TGTGCCAGCAGCGTAGAATCGGTGGGGATGGCTTTCTTT.

J is TRBJ1-6 and V is TRBV20-1; 9 bases agree with TRBD1. CDR1 and CDR2 (germline): DFQATT, SNEGSKA (reference sequence). This CDR3 is 15 amino acids long. With V trimmed by 5 bases and J by 7 bases, 9 bases remained unmatched. The CDR3 is CSALQPGTGNSPLHF. CDR3 sequence (DNA): TGCAGTGCTCTACAACCCGGGACAGGGAATTCACCCCTCCACTTT.

The chain employs TRBV5-8 and TRBJ2-5; 9 bases are a match to TRBD1. The J call may be faulty, since TRBJ2-7 better matches the DNA end. Germline loops: CDR1 SGHTS, CDR2 YDEGEE. The CDR3 totals 17 residues. CDR3 region: CASSLASRSGQGYEQYF. Written as DNA, the CDR3 is TGTGCCAGCAGCTTGGCCAGTCGTTCGGGACAGGGCTACGAGCAGTACTTC.

This sequence joins TRBV19 and TRBJ1-2; no reliable D call. CDR1 is LNHDA, CDR2 SQIVND, per germline (reference sequence). CDR3 length equals 14 residues. The germline V and J ends were trimmed by 2 bases and 1 base, with 8 bases remaining between them. This CDR3 is CASSISNSNYGYTF. CDR3 nucleotides: TGTGCCAGTAGTATAAGCAACAGTAACTATGGCTACACCTTC.

This chain connects TRBV10-3 to TRBJ2-7; 7 bases match TRBD2. The CDR3 is 13 amino acids. CDR1 and CDR2 (germline): ENHRY, SYGVKD. Trimming took 5 bases from V and 4 from J; bases not matched to a gene: 5. This CDR3 is CAISRDYAYEQYF. The CDR3, as DNA: TGTGCCATCAGTAGGGACTACGCTTACGAGCAGTACTTC.

This clonotype was seen more than once but under ten times. The genes are TRBV7-2 and TRBJ2-7, with D tentatively TRBD2 (6 bases). This CDR3 contains 13 residues. Trimming took off 4 bases at V and 1 base at J, with 8 bases between the two ends. Germline loops: CDR1 SGHTA, CDR2 FQGNSA. The CDR3 region is CASSWEDSYEQYF. CDR3 DNA sequence: TGTGCCAGCAGCTGGGAGGATTCCTACGAGCAGTACTTC.

This clonotype was observed at least ten times. V usage is TRBV12-3 or TRBV12-4 and J usage is TRBJ2-4, with D maybe TRBD2 (6 bases). The CDR3 is 15 amino acids. V was trimmed by 5 bases and J by 5 bases, leaving 16 bases between them. This chain's CDR3 is CASSVEAGPENIQYF. In nucleotides, the CDR3 is TGTGCCAGCAGTGTGGAAGCGGGCCCAGAAAACATTCAGTACTTC.

This clonotype occurred a few times. This chain joins TRBV27 and TRBJ2-3; D could derive from TRBD1 or TRBD2 (6 bases each). Germline loops: CDR1 MNHEY, CDR2 SMNVEV (reference sequence). The CDR3 totals 14 residues. This chain's CDR3 is CETRGLRGADTQYF. In DNA, the CDR3 is TGTGAAACGAGGGGTCTAAGGGGGGCAGATACGCAGTATTTT.

The chain has TRBV10-3 and TRBJ1-2; 9 bases are shared with TRBD1. Per germline, CDR1 ENHRY and CDR2 SYGVKD. V lost 6 bases and J lost 5; bases outside the gene matches: 7. The CDR3 is 14 amino acids. The CDR3 DNA reads TGTGCCATCAGGGCTACCGGACAGGGGTATGGCTACACCTTC. It specifies CAIRATGQGYGYTF.

In this sample, this clonotype turned up a few times. The chain carries TRBV25-1 and TRBJ1-6, with a tentative D call TRBD1 (5 bases). CDR3 length equals 13 residues. V shed 10 bases and J shed 3 bases, with 10 bases lying between them. Germline V lookup: CDR1 MGHDK, CDR2 SYGVNS. CDR3 protein: CATGGVYNSPLHF. The DNA of the CDR3 is TGTGCCACGGGGGGTGTCTATAATTCACCCCTCCACTTT.

This clonotype was recorded many times. The chain couples TRBV6-1 to TRBJ2-7; 9 bases align to TRBD2. This CDR3 spans 14 amino acids. The junction had 8 bases not matched to a gene; V was cut back by 7 bases and J by 4 bases. Germline CDR1 and CDR2: MNHNS and SASEGT. This CDR3 is CASNKRGVAYEQYF. The CDR3 DNA reads TGTGCCAGCAACAAGCGGGGGGTTGCTTACGAGCAGTACTTC.

V and J are TRBV29-1 and TRBJ2-5; D is perhaps TRBD1 (5 bases). Germline V gene sequence: CDR1 SQVTM, CDR2 ANQGSEA. This CDR3 has 15 amino acids. V lost 4 bases, J lost 5 bases, and 20 bases lay in between. The CDR3 loop reads CSVGYGIRSGETQYF. The CDR3, as DNA: TGCAGCGTTGGGTACGGTATTAGGTCAGGGGAGACCCAGTACTTC.

The J gene is TRBJ1-2, the V gene TRBV7-9, with D perhaps matching TRBD1 (5 bases). The CDR3 runs to 13 residues. Germline CDR1 SEHNR, CDR2 FQNEAQ (reference sequence). The ends were cut back, 6 bases at V and 4 bases at J, with 12 bases in the middle. CDR3 DNA: TGTGCCAGCAGTTTCGGGGCCTCCTATGGCTACACCTTC. Its translation is CASSFGASYGYTF.

This chain uses TRBV10-2 with TRBJ1-2; 9 bases fit TRBD1. Trimming took 2 bases from V and 3 from J; bases not matched to a gene: 4. Germline V lookup: CDR1 WSHSY, CDR2 SAAADI. This CDR3 region has 15 residues. The CDR3 DNA reads as TGCGCCAGCAGTGAGACAGGGGGCGCGGACTATGGCTACACCTTC. Its translation: CASSETGGADYGYTF.

This clonotype has ten or more counts. This chain links TRBV5-4 with TRBJ2-5, with D hard to call. Germline V gene data show CDR1 as SGHNT and CDR2 as YYREEE (reference sequence). CDR3 length equals 14 residues. V gave up 0 bases and J gave up 0 bases, with 6 bases separating them. The CDR3 DNA reads TGTGCCAGCAGCTTGGGTAACGACCAAGAGACCCAGTACTTC. Its protein product is CASSLGNDQETQYF.

The table lists this clonotype with a few counts. The rearrangement links TRBV5-1 to TRBJ1-6, with D perhaps matching TRBD1 (6 bases). Trimming cost V 5 bases and J 7 bases, with 13 bases left between them. In germline, CDR1 is SGHRS, CDR2 YFSETQ. This CDR3 is built from 14 residues. In nucleotides, the CDR3 is TGCGCCAGCAGAGGGGGAGGCGACAATTCACCCCTCCACTTT. It codes for CASRGGGDNSPLHF.